The 4 T cell receptor beta chains reported below all come from one sample, sequenced in a study of cytomegalovirus exposure and HLA in healthy donors. Amplification used 60 Vbeta primers and 13 Jbeta primers. Method: immunoSEQ multiplex PCR; TCRdb's copy keeps in-frame clones and lacks some. The sample lists roughly 170,000 clones, approximately 71% occurring once. Sequenced: PBMCs. These receptors were obtained from a girl under 18 in good health and CMV-seronegative.

The chain uses TRBV7-9 and TRBJ2-3; the match to TRBD2 covers 7 bases. The CDR3 covers 13 residues. Germline assignment: CDR1 SEHNR and CDR2 FQNEAQ (reference sequence). The J segment lost 1 base and the V segment lost 11 bases, leaving 6 bases of the junction unmatched. The CDR3 nucleotides are TGTGCCGCGGGCGCGGGGGGCACAGATACGCAGTATTTT. Its translation: CAAGAGGTDTQYF. Full variable domain (remainder filled in from reference TRBV7-9 and TRBJ2-3): DTGVSQNPRHKITKRGQNVTFRCDPISEHNRLYWYRQTLGQGPEFLTYFQNEAQLEKSRLLSDRFSAERPKGSFSTLEIQRTEQGDSAMYLCAAGAGGTDTQYFGPGTRLTVL.

V and J are TRBV10-2 and TRBJ2-1, with TRBD1 as a possible D gene (6 bases). This CDR3 region has 14 residues. CDR1 and CDR2 from the germline V gene are WSHSY and SAAADI. The V and J ends lost 7 bases and 7 bases respectively, with 17 bases between them. CDR3 in amino acids: CASISTGSGNEQFF. As DNA, the CDR3 is TGCGCCAGCATATCAACAGGGTCTGGGAATGAGCAGTTCTTC.

The chain is built from TRBV11-2 and TRBJ2-7, with D perhaps TRBD2 (6 bases). The length of the CDR3 is 15 residues. Germline CDR1 SGHAT, CDR2 FQNNGV. The V gene lost 0 bases and the J gene lost 2 bases, with 11 bases spanning the gap. CDR3 nucleotide sequence: TGTGCCAGCAGCTTAGAGGCGGGGCCCGCCTACGAGCAGTACTTC. Translated: CASSLEAGPAYEQYF.

The CDR3 nucleotides are TGTGCCAGCAGCCCTCGGACAGCGGGGGGTTCTGGGGCCAACGTCCTGACTTTC. This gives the protein CASSPRTAGGSGANVLTF. The chain combines TRBV9 with TRBJ2-6; 9 bases are a match to TRBD2. The germline V gene has CDR1 SGDLS and CDR2 YYNGEE. The CDR3 is 18 residues long. J gave up 1 base and V 4 bases, and 9 bases lay outside the gene matches.